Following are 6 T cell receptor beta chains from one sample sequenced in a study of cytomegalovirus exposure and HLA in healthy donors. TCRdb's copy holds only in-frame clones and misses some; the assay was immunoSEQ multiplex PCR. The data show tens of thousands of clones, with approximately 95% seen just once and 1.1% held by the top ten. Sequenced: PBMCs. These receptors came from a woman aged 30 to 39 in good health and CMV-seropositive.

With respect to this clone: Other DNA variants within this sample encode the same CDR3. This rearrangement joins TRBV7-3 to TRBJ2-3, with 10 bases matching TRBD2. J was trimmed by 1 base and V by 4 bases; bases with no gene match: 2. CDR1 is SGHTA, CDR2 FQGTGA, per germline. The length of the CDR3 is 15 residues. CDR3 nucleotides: TGTGCCAGCAGCTCGACTAGCGGGCGCACAGATACGCAGTATTTT. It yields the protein CASSSTSGRTDTQYF.

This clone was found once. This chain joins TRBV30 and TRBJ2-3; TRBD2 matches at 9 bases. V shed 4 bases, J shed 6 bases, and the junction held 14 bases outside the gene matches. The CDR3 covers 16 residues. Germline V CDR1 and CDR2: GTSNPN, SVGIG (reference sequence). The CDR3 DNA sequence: TGTGCCTGGACCAAAGGACTAGCGCGAGAGGGGGATACGCAGTATTTT. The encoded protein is CAWTKGLAREGDTQYF.

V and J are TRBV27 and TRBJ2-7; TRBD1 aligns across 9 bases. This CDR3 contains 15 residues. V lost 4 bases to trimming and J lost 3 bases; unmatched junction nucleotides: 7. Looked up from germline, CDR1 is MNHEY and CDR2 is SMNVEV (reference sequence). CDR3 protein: CASSSGTGMNYEQYF. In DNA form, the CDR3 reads TGTGCCAGCAGTTCCGGGACAGGGATGAACTACGAGCAGTACTTC.

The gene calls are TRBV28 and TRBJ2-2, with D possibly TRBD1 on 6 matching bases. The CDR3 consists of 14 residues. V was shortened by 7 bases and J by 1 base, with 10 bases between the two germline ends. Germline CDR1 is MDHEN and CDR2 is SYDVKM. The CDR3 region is CASTLTGNTGELFF. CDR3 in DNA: TGTGCCAGCACCTTGACAGGGAACACCGGGGAGCTGTTTTTT.

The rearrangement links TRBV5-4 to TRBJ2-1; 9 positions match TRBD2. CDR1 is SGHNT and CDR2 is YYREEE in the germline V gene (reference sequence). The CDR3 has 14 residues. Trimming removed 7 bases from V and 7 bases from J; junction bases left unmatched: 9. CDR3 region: CASLGAGGRNEQFF. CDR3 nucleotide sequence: TGTGCCAGCTTGGGGGCGGGAGGGCGAAATGAGCAGTTCTTC.

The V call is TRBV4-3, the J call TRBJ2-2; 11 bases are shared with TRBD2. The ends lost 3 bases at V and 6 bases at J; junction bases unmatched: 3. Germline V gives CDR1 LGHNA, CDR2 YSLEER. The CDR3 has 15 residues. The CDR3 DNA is TGCGCCAGCAGCCAGAGACTAGCGGGACCCGGGGAGCTGTTTTTT. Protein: CASSQRLAGPGELFF.